The 19 T cell receptor beta chains presented below share a single source sample, sequenced in a study of T cell responses to AZD1222 COVID-19 vaccine. Assay used: immunoSEQ multiplex PCR; TCRdb lists only in-frame clones, some missing. The sample yields some 130,000 clones, about 92% seen once. This specimen consisted of peripheral blood, obtained 28 days after the second AZD1222 dose. Source of these receptors: an adult who received the AZD1222 COVID-19 vaccine.

The chain joins TRBV19 to TRBJ1-1; perhaps TRBD1 as D (5 bases). Germline CDR1 LNHDA, CDR2 SQIVND (reference sequence). This CDR3 is built from 15 residues. The V end was cut by 7 bases, the J end by 1 base, with 16 bases between. This CDR3 reads CASNRGRAGNTEAFF. Here the CDR3 DNA reads TGTGCCAGTAATAGGGGCAGGGCGGGGAACACTGAAGCTTTCTTT.

V usage is TRBV7-8 and J usage is TRBJ2-7; 7 bases map to TRBD1. This CDR3 is 12 amino acids long. CDR1 SGHVS and CDR2 FQNEAQ come from the germline V gene. V was pared by 5 bases and J by 8 bases, with 6 bases of the junction left unmatched. The CDR3 spells CASSRTGEKQYF. As DNA, the CDR3 is TGTGCCAGCAGCCGTACAGGGGAGAAGCAGTACTTC.

This chain connects TRBV30 to TRBJ2-1; either TRBD1 or TRBD2 may fit D (5 bases each). From germline, CDR1 is GTSNPN and CDR2 SVGIG (reference sequence). This CDR3 has 13 residues. V gave up 3 bases and J gave up 6 bases, with 12 bases separating them. The CDR3 sequence is CAWSGTDANEQFF. Here the CDR3 DNA reads TGTGCCTGGAGCGGGACCGACGCCAATGAGCAGTTCTTC.

The V and J genes are TRBV28 and TRBJ1-3; 7 bases align to TRBD1. V lost 0 bases to trimming and J lost 0 bases; unmatched junction nucleotides: 14. This CDR3 is 20 amino acids long. CDR1 and CDR2 from the germline V gene are MDHEN and SYDVKM. CDR3 sequence reads: CASSLWGRLGGRNSGNTIYF. The CDR3 nucleotides are TGTGCCAGCAGTTTATGGGGGCGGTTAGGGGGCCGGAACTCTGGAAACACCATATATTTT.

The sample holds one count of this clone. The J gene is TRBJ2-7, the V gene TRBV5-5; the D is unclear. There are 13 residues in the CDR3. Germline loops: CDR1 SGHKS, CDR2 YYEKEE (reference sequence). V gave up 2 bases and J gave up 6 bases, with 12 bases separating them. The CDR3 loop reads CASSFLLVAEQYF. Written as DNA, the CDR3 is TGTGCCAGCAGCTTCTTGCTAGTTGCCGAGCAGTACTTC.

This chain connects TRBV6-5 to TRBJ1-5; D unclear. V was pared by 5 bases and J by 0 bases, with 11 bases between. The CDR3 length is 15 residues. Germline CDR1 MNHEY, CDR2 SVGAGI. DNA for the CDR3: TGTGCCAGCAGTCAAACCTGGAGTAGCAATCAGCCCCAGCATTTT. Translated, it gives CASSQTWSSNQPQHF.

The V and J genes are TRBV9 and TRBJ2-1; D is ambiguous. This CDR3 comprises 16 residues. Trimming cost V 0 bases and J 0 bases, with 10 bases left between them. In germline, CDR1 is SGDLS, CDR2 YYNGEE. The DNA of the CDR3 is TGTGCCAGCAGCGTAGGGCAGGTCAGCTCCTACAATGAGCAGTTCTTC. It translates to CASSVGQVSSYNEQFF.

This chain connects TRBV5-1 to TRBJ1-2, with 10 bases identical to TRBD1. CDR1 and CDR2 from the germline V gene are SGHRS and YFSETQ. CDR3 length: 13 amino acids. Trimming removed 3 bases from V and 8 bases from J; junction bases left unmatched: 4. CDR3 amino acids: CASSYDRGRGYTF. CDR3 coding DNA: TGCGCCAGCAGCTACGACAGGGGGCGAGGCTACACCTTC.

The V and J genes are TRBV5-6 and TRBJ2-3; 11 bases map to TRBD2. The CDR3 totals 18 residues. The germline V gene encodes CDR1 SGHDT and CDR2 YYEEEE. The ends lost 2 bases at V and 3 bases at J; junction bases unmatched: 11. CDR3 sequence reads: CASSLLAGVFLETDTQYF. The DNA for the CDR3 is TGTGCCAGCAGCTTACTAGCGGGAGTGTTTCTAGAGACAGATACGCAGTATTTT.

V usage is TRBV19 and J usage is TRBJ1-5; tentatively, D is TRBD1 (5 bases). Germline V gives CDR1 LNHDA, CDR2 SQIVND (reference sequence). V was trimmed by 4 bases and J by 4 bases, leaving 11 bases between them. CDR3 length: 14 residues. In DNA, the CDR3 is TGTGCCAGTAGTACCACAGGTTGGAATCAGCCCCAGCATTTT. This sequence encodes CASSTTGWNQPQHF.

The chain employs TRBV9 and TRBJ1-4, with D possibly matching TRBD1 (6 bases). The CDR3 consists of 15 residues. Germline V CDR1 and CDR2: SGDLS, YYNGEE. Trimming took 6 bases from V and 0 from J, leaving 12 bases between them. DNA of the CDR3: TGTGCCAGCATATCGACAGGCGCAACTAATGAAAAACTGTTTTTT. Its protein is CASISTGATNEKLFF.

As DNA, the CDR3 is TGCGCCAGCAGCTTGGTGACGGCGTCTGGAAACACCATATATTTT. Translated, it gives CASSLVTASGNTIYF. The chain links TRBV5-1 to TRBJ1-3; D call uncertain. The CDR3 runs to 15 residues. The V gene lost 0 bases and the J gene lost 1 base, with 8 bases spanning the gap. Germline CDR1 reads SGHRS; CDR2 reads YFSETQ.

This chain links TRBV9 with TRBJ1-1; a weak D match, TRBD1 (5 bases). In germline, CDR1 is SGDLS, CDR2 YYNGEE. Trimming cost V 0 bases and J 3 bases, with 18 bases left between them. The CDR3 length is 17 residues. The CDR3 sequence is CASSVGPPGRYDTEAFF. CDR3 sequence (DNA): TGTGCCAGCAGCGTAGGGCCTCCGGGGCGGTACGACACTGAAGCTTTCTTT.

This clone was recorded only once. This chain joins TRBV28 and TRBJ2-3, with TRBD1 matching 7 bases. The V segment lost 6 bases and the J segment 0 bases; nucleotides outside the gene matches: 6. Germline V CDR1 and CDR2: MDHEN, SYDVKM. This CDR3 comprises 15 residues. The CDR3 nucleotides are TGTGCCAGCAGCCCTGGGACAGTCAGCACAGATACGCAGTATTTT. Protein product: CASSPGTVSTDTQYF.

This chain uses TRBV6-2 or TRBV6-3 with TRBJ2-1; D uncertain. From germline, CDR1 is MNHEY and CDR2 SVGEGT. This CDR3 is 13 amino acids long. The V end was cut by 5 bases, the J end by 6 bases, with 11 bases between. CDR3 region: CASSPGRVNEQFF. The CDR3 nucleotides read TGTGCCAGCAGTCCCGGAAGAGTCAATGAGCAGTTCTTC.

This chain joins TRBV7-9 and TRBJ1-1; D call uncertain. CDR1 is SEHNR, CDR2 FQNEAQ, per germline (reference sequence). V was trimmed by 2 bases and J by 1 base, leaving 5 bases between them. CDR3 length equals 13 residues. The CDR3 protein is CASSLNENTEAFF. In DNA form, the CDR3 reads TGTGCCAGCAGCTTAAATGAGAACACTGAAGCTTTCTTT.

The V gene is TRBV5-1, the J gene TRBJ2-2, with a weak D call TRBD2 (5 bases). The length of the CDR3 is 15 residues. The V end was cut by 2 bases, the J end by 4 bases, with 12 bases between. Germline CDR1 is SGHRS and CDR2 is YFSETQ. The CDR3 is CASSFPGVGTGELFF. In DNA, the CDR3 is TGCGCCAGCAGCTTCCCCGGGGTGGGCACCGGGGAGCTGTTTTTT. The full variable domain, with the rest looked up from reference TRBV5-1 and TRBJ2-2, is KAGVTQTPRYLIKTRGQQVTLSCSPISGHRSVSWYQQTPGQGLQFLFEYFSETQRNKGNFPGRFSGRQFSNSRSEMNVSTLELGDSALYLCASSFPGVGTGELFFGEGSRLTVL.

The chain is built from TRBV25-1 and TRBJ2-7, with D possibly matching TRBD1 (7 bases). The CDR3 runs 16 residues. V gave up 1 base and J gave up 4 bases, with 17 bases separating them. In germline, CDR1 is MGHDK, CDR2 SYGVNS. This CDR3 is CASSEWVQGTGYEQYF. As DNA, the CDR3 is TGTGCCAGCAGTGAATGGGTACAGGGGACTGGTTACGAGCAGTACTTC.

CDR3 sequence (DNA): TGTGCCAGCAGGACAGGGATCGGCACAGATACGCAGTATTTT. Amino acid sequence: CASRTGIGTDTQYF. This rearrangement joins TRBV6-5 to TRBJ2-3, with 7 bases lining up with TRBD1. Germline CDR1 and CDR2: MNHEY and SVGAGI. The junction had 4 bases not matched to a gene; V was cut back by 6 bases and J by 1 base. CDR3 length: 14 residues.